The 9 T cell receptor beta chains listed next were all sequenced from one sample in a study of blood T cells in healthy people across ages (dated by TCRdb to 2015 to 2017). Receptor amplification or capture employed 5' RACE. The instrument was an Illumina HiSeq 2500. A second about 6 to 11 cycle PCR used a sample-barcoded 5' primer and a J-beta primer mix. The public reads were reanalyzed by TCRdb: fastp trimming at Q25, MiXCR alignment, in-frame beta chains only. Each CDR3 protein gets just one entry, which takes the most common genes and DNA from the rows behind it. In this sample the table shows about 1.1 million distinct CDR3 sequences, 35% to 45% of which occur a single time. Together, the top ten hold under 15% of the sample. The sample was blood. These receptors all stem from a man aged 18 to 30 in good health.

The chain carries TRBV4-1 and TRBJ1-2; D is ambiguous. CDR3 length equals 17 residues. Trimming pared 1 base from V and 0 bases from J, leaving 15 bases between. CDR1 is MGHRA, CDR2 YSYEKL, per germline. For the CDR3, the DNA is TGCGCCAGCAGCCAAGGTGGCCGTGCAGCAGCTAACTATGGCTACACCTTC. Encoded protein: CASSQGGRAAANYGYTF.

The gene calls are TRBV20-1 and TRBJ2-3; the D is unclear. With 3 bases removed from V and 2 bases from J, the gap between germline ends came to 12 bases. Per germline, CDR1 DFQATT and CDR2 SNEGSKA (reference sequence). The CDR3 has 14 amino acids. CDR3: CSASLRLNTDTQYF. The CDR3 DNA reads as TGCAGTGCTAGCCTCAGGTTGAACACAGATACGCAGTATTTT.

This chain connects TRBV6-1 to TRBJ1-1; D perhaps matches TRBD1 (6 bases). CDR1 and CDR2 (germline): MNHNS, SASEGT. V lost 5 bases and J lost 5, with 12 bases in between. The CDR3 loop spans 13 amino acids. CDR3 DNA: TGTGCCAGCAGTTCGACAGGTTGGACTGAAGCTTTCTTT. Protein: CASSSTGWTEAFF.

Many counts were recorded for this clonotype. This chain connects TRBV12-3 or TRBV12-4 to TRBJ1-6; D unresolved. V was pared by 1 base and J by 9 bases, with 4 bases between. CDR3 length equals 12 residues. The CDR3 nucleotides read TGTGCCAGCAGTTTAGGCGTTTCACCCCTCCACTTT. This encodes CASSLGVSPLHF.

This clonotype was found a few times. This chain joins TRBV27 and TRBJ1-5; D is ambiguous. V lost 3 bases and J lost 5, with 11 bases in between. The CDR3 totals 14 residues. Germline V gene data show CDR1 as MNHEY and CDR2 as SMNVEV (reference sequence). The CDR3 is CASSFGRFDQPQHF. The CDR3 coding sequence is TGTGCCAGCAGTTTTGGGAGGTTCGATCAGCCCCAGCATTTT.

V is TRBV12-3 or TRBV12-4 and J is TRBJ2-7, with D possibly TRBD2 on 5 matching bases. The germline V and J ends were trimmed by 7 bases and 2 bases, with 12 bases remaining between them. The CDR3 runs to 13 residues. The CDR3 here is CASTRGSTYEQYF. The DNA for the CDR3 is TGTGCCAGCACCCGAGGGAGCACCTACGAGCAGTACTTC.

This clonotype was seen only a few times. The gene calls are TRBV7-3 and TRBJ2-1; D could derive from TRBD1 or TRBD2 (5 bases each). CDR3 length: 13 amino acids. With 5 bases removed from V and 5 bases from J, the gap between germline ends came to 10 bases. Germline V CDR1 and CDR2: SGHTA, FQGTGA. The CDR3 nucleotides are TGTGCCAGCAGCCAATCGGGACACAATGAGCAGTTCTTC. It translates to CASSQSGHNEQFF.

The CDR3 nucleotides are TGTGCCAGCAGCGGAGGACTTCGGACAGGGGGGAGCACTGAAGCTTTCTTT. Its translation: CASSGGLRTGGSTEAFF. The chain joins TRBV7-9 to TRBJ1-1, with 10 bases aligning to TRBD1. Germline CDR1 is SEHNR and CDR2 is FQNEAQ (reference sequence). V trimming: 5 bases; J trimming: 4 bases; junction bases outside the gene matches: 13. The length of the CDR3 is 17 residues.

This clonotype was seen a few times. This chain uses TRBV12-3 or TRBV12-4 with TRBJ1-4, with D maybe TRBD1 (5 bases). There are 11 residues in the CDR3. Trimming removed 6 bases at V and 11 bases at J, with 10 bases between. The CDR3 loop is CASRGVEKLFF. Written as DNA, the CDR3 is TGTGCCAGCAGGGGGGTTGAGAAACTGTTTTTT.